This T cell receptor beta chain was captured in a study of blood T cell repertoires in COVID-19. Study summary: Sites in the United States, Italy and Spain provided acute and convalescent COVID-19 samples.

Original handling: Amplification with reference gene primers provided the estimates of nucleated cell counts. Method: immunoSEQ multiplex PCR; TCRdb's copy keeps in-frame clones and lacks some. That table is the source of V, J and clone size, and D and trimming were worked out from the DNA. This table has over 150,000 clones, about 86% appearing once. From germline, CDR1 is LGHNA and CDR2 YNFKEQ. The CDR3 covers 14 residues. V lost 1 base, J lost 4 bases, and 11 bases lay in between. The receptor comes from a man between 50 and 59 years old with active or convalescent COVID-19. This sequence joins TRBV4-2 and TRBJ2-7; weak D call: TRBD2 (5 bases). Input material: peripheral blood. CDR3 nucleotide sequence: TGTGCCAGCAGCCAAGCCGGTCGGGGTTACGAGCAGTACTTC. This encodes CASSQAGRGYEQYF.